These 26 T cell receptor beta chains came from one sample sequenced in a study of T cell repertoires in cytomegalovirus infection. TCRdb reprocessed the reads with MiXCR, giving one entry per CDR3 protein. The sample lists hundreds of thousands of distinct CDR3 sequences; roughly 16% were seen once. The specimen was PBMCs. These receptors originate from a human donor in good health (CMV status not recorded). Some clones in this sample may be carry-over from other donors' samples.

This chain joins TRBV2 and TRBJ2-7; 9 bases are a match to TRBD1. This CDR3 has 15 residues. Germline loops: CDR1 SNHLY, CDR2 FYNNEI. V was clipped by 6 bases and J by 5 bases; unmatched bases: 11. The CDR3 protein is CASRQDRGASDEQYF. DNA for the CDR3: TGTGCCAGCAGACAAGACAGGGGGGCATCGGACGAGCAGTACTTC.

This clonotype showed up just a few times. This chain connects TRBV20-1 to TRBJ1-5, with 10 bases fitting TRBD1. V trimming: 5 bases; J trimming: 1 base; junction bases outside the gene matches: 14. This CDR3 contains 18 residues. CDR1 and CDR2 (germline): DFQATT, SNEGSKA (reference sequence). The CDR3 loop is CSASTAGTGVGSNQPQHF. CDR3 nucleotide sequence: TGCAGTGCTTCTACCGCCGGGACAGGGGTGGGAAGCAATCAGCCCCAGCATTTT.

This clonotype has ten or more counts. The chain has TRBV7-6 and TRBJ1-1; 9 bases map to TRBD1. With 8 bases clipped from V and 1 base from J, the junction kept 5 bases outside the gene matches. Germline V gene lookup returns CDR1 SGHVS and CDR2 FNYEAQ. The CDR3 spans 14 residues. CDR3 bases: TGTGCCAGCTGTGGGGACAGGGAGAACACTGAAGCTTTCTTT. It yields the protein CASCGDRENTEAFF. Complete variable domain (other parts from reference TRBV7-6 and TRBJ1-1): GAGVSQSPRYKVTKRGQDVALRCDPISGHVSLYWYRQALGQGPEFLTYFNYEAQQDKSGLPNDRFSAERPEGSISTLTIQRTEQRDSAMYRCASCGDRENTEAFFGQGTRLTVV.

At least ten counts were recorded for this clonotype. J is TRBJ2-3 and V is TRBV7-8, with 7 nucleotides matching TRBD1. The CDR3 has 16 residues. Germline lookup yields CDR1 SGHVS and CDR2 FQNEAQ. The trim removed 5 bases at V and 3 bases at J, leaving 11 bases unmatched. This CDR3 reads CASSHTPRGLTDTQYF. CDR3 DNA: TGTGCCAGCAGCCACACACCTAGGGGGCTGACAGATACGCAGTATTTT.

This clonotype has a count of ten or more. The rearrangement joins TRBV19 to TRBJ1-1; perhaps TRBD1 as D (6 bases). The germline V and J ends were trimmed by 8 bases and 0 bases, with 19 bases remaining between them. Per germline, CDR1 LNHDA and CDR2 SQIVND (reference sequence). The length of the CDR3 is 16 residues. The CDR3 is CASQTRAGQLNTEAFF. CDR3 nucleotides: TGTGCCAGTCAAACTCGTGCCGGACAGTTGAACACTGAAGCTTTCTTT.

Ten or more counts support this clonotype. V usage is TRBV7-2 and J usage is TRBJ2-7; a possible D gene is TRBD1 (5 bases). V lost 7 bases and J lost 2, with 15 bases in between. Germline V gene lookup returns CDR1 SGHTA and CDR2 FQGNSA. The CDR3 totals 14 residues. The CDR3 reads CASTFSTGTYEQYF. CDR3 nucleotides: TGTGCCAGCACCTTCTCAACAGGTACCTACGAGCAGTACTTC.

This sequence joins TRBV6-6 and TRBJ2-7; TRBD2 matches at 10 bases. V shed 2 bases, J shed 5 bases, and the junction held 6 bases outside the gene matches. This CDR3 has 15 residues. Germline values: CDR1 MNHNY, CDR2 SVGAGI (reference sequence). The CDR3 nucleotides are TGTGCCAGCAGTTACCTTCCTAGCGGGGGCGACGAGCAGTACTTC. This gives the protein CASSYLPSGGDEQYF.

This clonotype was seen a single time. A junction boundary mismatches the germline segment, possibly from a read error. The chain employs TRBV7-2 and TRBJ2-3, with 13 positions matching TRBD2. This CDR3 region has 18 residues. Germline lookup yields CDR1 SGHTA and CDR2 FQGNSA. The CDR3: CASILFSTSGGAPDTQYF. DNA of the CDR3: TGTGCCAGCATCTTATTCTCAACTAGCGGGGGGGCCCCAGATACGCAGTATTTT. The full variable domain, in which reference TRBV7-2 and TRBJ2-3 provide the parts outside the CDR3, is GAGVSQSPSNKVTEKGKDVELRCDPISGHTALYWYRQSLGQGLEFLIYFQGNSAPDKSGLPSDRFSAERTGGSVSTLTIQRTQQEDSAVYLCASILFSTSGGAPDTQYFGPGTRLTVL.

The chain links TRBV28 to TRBJ2-7; no firm D call. The CDR3 is 13 residues long. The V end lost 2 bases, the J end lost 2 bases, and 7 bases lay between the germline ends. Per germline, CDR1 MDHEN and CDR2 SYDVKM. The CDR3 protein is CASSLVLAYEQYF. The CDR3, as DNA: TGTGCCAGCAGTTTAGTGCTAGCCTACGAGCAGTACTTC. The full variable domain, completed using reference TRBV28 and TRBJ2-7, is DVKVTQSSRYLVKRTGEKVFLECVQDMDHENMFWYRQDPGLGLRLIYFSYDVKMKEKGDIPEGYSVSREKKERFSLILESASTNQTSMYLCASSLVLAYEQYFGPGTRLTVT.

This clonotype occurred many times. This chain connects TRBV6-1 to TRBJ1-5, with unresolved D. With 8 bases removed from V and 2 bases from J, the gap between germline ends came to 13 bases. The CDR3 covers 14 residues. CDR1 and CDR2 (germline): MNHNS, SASEGT. CDR3 protein: CASEAGSGNQPQHF. CDR3 DNA sequence: TGTGCCAGCGAGGCGGGGTCGGGCAATCAGCCCCAGCATTTT.

This chain joins TRBV7-9 and TRBJ2-7, with D perhaps TRBD1 (5 bases). Germline assignment: CDR1 SEHNR and CDR2 FQNEAQ (reference sequence). The CDR3 consists of 14 residues. Trimming left V 1 base short and J 2 bases short, with 9 bases between. CDR3 residues: CASSLGRATYEQYF. CDR3 in DNA: TGTGCCAGCAGCTTAGGCAGGGCTACCTACGAGCAGTACTTC.

The chain links TRBV29-1 to TRBJ1-1, with D hard to call. There are 13 residues in the CDR3. With 5 bases removed from V and 1 base from J, the gap between germline ends came to 11 bases. The germline V gene has CDR1 SQVTM and CDR2 ANQGSEA. The CDR3 loop is CSVQVRQNTEAFF. The DNA for the CDR3 is TGCAGCGTTCAAGTGAGACAGAACACTGAAGCTTTCTTT.

This chain connects TRBV28 to TRBJ1-5; 7 nucleotides line up with TRBD1. V lost 8 bases and J lost 10; bases outside the gene matches: 17. Germline V CDR1 and CDR2: MDHEN, SYDVKM. The CDR3 has 15 residues. CDR3 sequence (DNA): TGTGCCAGCCTCGCAAGGGACAGTATAATTTATCCCCAGCATTTT. It is translated as CASLARDSIIYPQHF.

In its sample, this clonotype was seen a few times. The J gene is TRBJ2-3, the V gene TRBV5-1; 7 positions match TRBD1. Germline CDR1 SGHRS, CDR2 YFSETQ. Germline trimming cut 2 bases from V and 5 bases from J; bases unmatched to any gene: 5. This CDR3 is built from 14 residues. In DNA, the CDR3 is TGCGCCAGCAGCTTAGGACAGGATCAAGATACGCAGTATTTT. Amino acids: CASSLGQDQDTQYF.

This clonotype was picked up a small number of times. The rearrangement joins TRBV7-2 to TRBJ2-7; D is tentatively TRBD1 or TRBD2 (5 bases each). Trimming shortened V by 3 bases and J by 3 bases, and 15 bases separated the two germline ends. CDR1 is SGHTA, CDR2 FQGNSA, per germline. The CDR3 is made up of 15 amino acids. CDR3 in amino acids: CASSFLGRGDYEQYF. The CDR3 nucleotides read TGTGCCAGCAGCTTTTTGGGGAGAGGGGACTACGAGCAGTACTTC. The full variable domain, completed using reference TRBV7-2 and TRBJ2-7, is GAGVSQSPSNKVTEKGKDVELRCDPISGHTALYWYRQSLGQGLEFLIYFQGNSAPDKSGLPSDRFSAERTGGSVSTLTIQRTQQEDSAVYLCASSFLGRGDYEQYFGPGTRLTVT.

A single count supports this clonotype. The rearrangement links TRBV6-2 or TRBV6-3 to TRBJ2-1, with D perhaps TRBD2 (6 bases). This CDR3 spans 16 amino acids. V was pared by 6 bases and J by 7 bases, with 22 bases between. Germline V CDR1 and CDR2: MNHEY, SVGEGT. CDR3 sequence (DNA): TGTGCCAGCAGAGCTATCGGGACTCACTGGAGGAATGAGCAGTTCTTC. Its translation: CASRAIGTHWRNEQFF.

The chain combines TRBV24-1 with TRBJ2-1; TRBD1 matches at 7 bases. J lost 6 bases, V lost 3 bases, and 4 bases had no gene match. The CDR3 spans 14 residues. Germline lookup yields CDR1 KGHDR and CDR2 SFDVKD. CDR3 loop: CATSDDRVINEQFF. The CDR3 DNA sequence: TGTGCCACCAGTGATGACAGGGTTATCAATGAGCAGTTCTTC.

The sample holds many counts of this clonotype. The rearrangement joins TRBV12-3 or TRBV12-4 to TRBJ1-1, with D possibly being TRBD1 (5 bases). There are 13 residues in the CDR3. V was shortened by 5 bases and J by 2 bases, with 9 bases between the two germline ends. The DNA of the CDR3 is TGTGCCAGCAGTCAGGGCGCTAACACTGAAGCTTTCTTT. This translates into CASSQGANTEAFF.

Many counts were recorded for this clonotype. V gene TRBV5-5 combines with J gene TRBJ1-5, with TRBD1 matching 9 bases. After removal of 0 bases from V and 11 bases from J, the junction contained 15 bases not matched to a gene. The CDR3 contains 17 residues. Germline CDR1 SGHKS, CDR2 YYEKEE (reference sequence). The CDR3 region is CASSLAPRTGAAYAQHF. The CDR3 coding sequence is TGTGCCAGCAGCTTGGCCCCCAGGACAGGGGCCGCCTACGCCCAGCATTTT.

V and J are TRBV2 and TRBJ2-2; TRBD1 might be the D (5 bases). There are 15 residues in the CDR3. Trimming removed 1 base from V and 4 bases from J, with 10 bases in between. Germline values: CDR1 SNHLY, CDR2 FYNNEI. CDR3 sequence: CASSEVGQRTGELFF. The CDR3 nucleotides read TGTGCCAGCAGTGAAGTAGGACAACGCACCGGGGAGCTGTTTTTT.

In nucleotides, the CDR3 is TGTGCCAGCAGCTTGGTTCCGGGGGAGAATTCACCCCTCCACTTT. It is translated as CASSLVPGENSPLHF. The V call is TRBV5-4, the J call TRBJ1-6, with D possibly being TRBD1 (5 bases). CDR1 SGHNT and CDR2 YYREEE come from the germline V gene (reference sequence). Trimming took off 0 bases at V and 7 bases at J, with 11 bases between the two ends. This CDR3 contains 15 residues. Complete variable domain (other parts from reference TRBV5-4 and TRBJ1-6): ETGVTQSPTHLIKTRGQQVTLRCSSQSGHNTVSWYQQALGQGPQFIFQYYREEENGRGNFPPRFSGLQFPNYSSELNVNALELDDSALYLCASSLVPGENSPLHFGNGTRLTVT.

The chain joins TRBV5-4 to TRBJ2-3; 8 nucleotides line up with TRBD2. V was clipped by 4 bases and J by 0 bases; unmatched bases: 10. Germline values: CDR1 SGHNT, CDR2 YYREEE (reference sequence). The CDR3 loop spans 17 amino acids. In DNA form, the CDR3 reads TGTGCCAGCAGCCCCCCACCGGGGGGGCCTAGCACAGATACGCAGTATTTT. Its translation is CASSPPPGGPSTDTQYF. The full variable domain, in which reference TRBV5-4 and TRBJ2-3 provide the parts outside the CDR3, is ETGVTQSPTHLIKTRGQQVTLRCSSQSGHNTVSWYQQALGQGPQFIFQYYREEENGRGNFPPRFSGLQFPNYSSELNVNALELDDSALYLCASSPPPGGPSTDTQYFGPGTRLTVL.

This clonotype has ten or more counts. In nucleotides, the CDR3 is TGTGCCAGCAGTCCGGGGACAGGGGGCTTGTACACCGGGGAGCTGTTTTTT. It yields the protein CASSPGTGGLYTGELFF. This chain uses TRBV28 with TRBJ2-2, with 12 bases lining up with TRBD1. The V gene end was trimmed by 5 bases and the J gene end by 3 bases; junction bases not matched to a gene: 7. Looked up from germline, CDR1 is MDHEN and CDR2 is SYDVKM. The CDR3 runs to 17 residues.

This clonotype was counted only a few times. CDR3 bases: TGTGCCACCAGCAGATTTGCAACAGATACGCAGTATTTT. Amino acids: CATSRFATDTQYF. This rearrangement joins TRBV15 to TRBJ2-3; D call uncertain. Per the germline V gene, CDR1 is LNHNV and CDR2 is YYDKDF (reference sequence). This CDR3 comprises 13 residues. V gave up 2 bases and J gave up 3 bases, with 6 bases separating them.

This clonotype occurred a few times. The rearrangement joins TRBV7-9 to TRBJ1-1; no definite D call. Per germline, CDR1 SEHNR and CDR2 FQNEAQ (reference sequence). CDR3 length: 10 residues. The V and J ends lost 3 bases and 5 bases respectively, with 1 base between them. This chain's CDR3 is CASSFTEAFF. As DNA, the CDR3 is TGTGCCAGCAGCTTTACTGAAGCTTTCTTT.

This clonotype was observed many times. The V and J genes are TRBV7-9 and TRBJ2-1, with 12 bases aligning to TRBD2. V lost 6 bases to trimming and J lost 4 bases; unmatched junction nucleotides: 7. Per the germline V gene, CDR1 is SEHNR and CDR2 is FQNEAQ (reference sequence). This CDR3 is 16 amino acids long. The CDR3 DNA is TGTGCCAGCAGTCTCGGACTAGCGGGGCTATACAATGAGCAGTTCTTC. Amino acid sequence: CASSLGLAGLYNEQFF.